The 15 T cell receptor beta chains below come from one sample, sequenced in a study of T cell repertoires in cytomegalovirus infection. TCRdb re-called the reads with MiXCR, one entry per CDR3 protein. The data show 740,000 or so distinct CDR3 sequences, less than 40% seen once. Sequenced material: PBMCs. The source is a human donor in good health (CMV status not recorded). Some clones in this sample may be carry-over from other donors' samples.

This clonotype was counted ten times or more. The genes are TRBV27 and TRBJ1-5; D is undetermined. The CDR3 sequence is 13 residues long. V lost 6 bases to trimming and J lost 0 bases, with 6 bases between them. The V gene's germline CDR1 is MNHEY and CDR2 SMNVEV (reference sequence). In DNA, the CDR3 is TGTGCCAGCAGCTTCTCTAGCAATCAGCCCCAGCATTTT. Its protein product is CASSFSSNQPQHF.

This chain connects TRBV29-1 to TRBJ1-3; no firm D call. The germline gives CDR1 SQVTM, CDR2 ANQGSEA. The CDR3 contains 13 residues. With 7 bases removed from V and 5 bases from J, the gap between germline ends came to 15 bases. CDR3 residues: CSALGSDRNTIYF. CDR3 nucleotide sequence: TGCAGCGCCCTGGGGTCCGATAGAAACACCATATATTTT.

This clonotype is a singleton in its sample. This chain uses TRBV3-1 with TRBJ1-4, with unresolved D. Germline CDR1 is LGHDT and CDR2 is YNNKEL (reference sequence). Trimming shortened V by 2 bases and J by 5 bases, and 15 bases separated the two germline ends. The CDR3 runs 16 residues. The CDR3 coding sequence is TGTGCCAGCAGCCAACTAAGAGGCTGGTCGAATGAAAAACTGTTTTTT. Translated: CASSQLRGWSNEKLFF.

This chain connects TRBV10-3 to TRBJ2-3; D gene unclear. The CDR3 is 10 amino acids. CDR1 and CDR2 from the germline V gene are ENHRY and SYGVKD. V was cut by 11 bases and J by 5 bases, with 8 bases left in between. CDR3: CASAGDTQYF. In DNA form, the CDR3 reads TGTGCCTCCGCCGGAGATACGCAGTATTTT.

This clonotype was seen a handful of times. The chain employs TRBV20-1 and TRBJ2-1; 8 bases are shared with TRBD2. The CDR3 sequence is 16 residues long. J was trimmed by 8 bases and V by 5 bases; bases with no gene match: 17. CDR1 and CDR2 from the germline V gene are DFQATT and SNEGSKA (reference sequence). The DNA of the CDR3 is TGCAGTGCTTCTGCCCCCGGGACTAGGAATACGGATGAGCAGTTCTTC. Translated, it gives CSASAPGTRNTDEQFF.

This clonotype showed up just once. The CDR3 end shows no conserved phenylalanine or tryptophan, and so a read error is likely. CDR3 in DNA: TGTGCCAGCAGTTTTTTTGTAGGGATTAATCAGCCCCAGCATTGT. Protein product: CASSFFVGINQPQHC. The chain links TRBV28 to TRBJ1-5; no definite D call. The CDR3 has 15 residues. Trimming left V 3 bases short and J 4 bases short, with 13 bases between. Per germline, CDR1 MDHEN and CDR2 SYDVKM.

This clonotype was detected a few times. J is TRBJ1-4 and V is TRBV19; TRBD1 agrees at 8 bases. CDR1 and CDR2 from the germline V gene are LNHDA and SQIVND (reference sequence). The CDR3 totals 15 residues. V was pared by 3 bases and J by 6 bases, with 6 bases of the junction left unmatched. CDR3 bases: TGTGCCAGTAGTATCTCGGACAGGGACGATGAAAAACTGTTTTTT. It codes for CASSISDRDDEKLFF.

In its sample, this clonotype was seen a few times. This CDR3 is CASSEVRRAGGYNEQFF. The CDR3 DNA follows: TGTGCCAGCAGTGAAGTACGTCGAGCGGGAGGCTACAATGAGCAGTTCTTC. This chain uses TRBV6-1 with TRBJ2-1; 9 bases align to TRBD2. In germline, CDR1 is MNHNS, CDR2 SASEGT. Trimming removed 1 base from V and 3 bases from J; junction bases left unmatched: 7. This CDR3 region has 17 residues.

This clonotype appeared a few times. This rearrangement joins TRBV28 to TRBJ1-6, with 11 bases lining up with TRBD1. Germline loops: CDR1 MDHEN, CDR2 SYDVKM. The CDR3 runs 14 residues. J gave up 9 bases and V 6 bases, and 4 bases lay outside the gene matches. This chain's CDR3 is CASRGQGAGSPLHF. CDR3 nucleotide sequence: TGTGCCAGCAGAGGACAGGGGGCGGGTTCACCCCTCCACTTT.

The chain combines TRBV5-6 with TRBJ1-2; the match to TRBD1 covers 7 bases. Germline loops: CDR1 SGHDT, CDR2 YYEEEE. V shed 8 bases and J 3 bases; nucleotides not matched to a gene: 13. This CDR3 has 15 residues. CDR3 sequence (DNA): TGTGCCAGTGAAGAATACCGGGACAGTTACTATGGCTACACCTTC. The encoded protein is CASEEYRDSYYGYTF.

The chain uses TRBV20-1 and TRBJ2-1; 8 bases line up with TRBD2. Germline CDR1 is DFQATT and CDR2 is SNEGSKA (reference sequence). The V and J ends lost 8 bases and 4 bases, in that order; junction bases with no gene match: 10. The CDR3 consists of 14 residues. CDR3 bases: TGCAGTACCCCAAAGCGGGAGAGTTACAATGAGCAGTTCTTC. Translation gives CSTPKRESYNEQFF.

The CDR3 loop is CASSYYSGTGNEKLFF. DNA for the CDR3: TGTGCCAGCAGTTACTATTCCGGGACGGGGAATGAAAAACTGTTTTTT. The rearrangement joins TRBV6-5 to TRBJ1-4; a possible D gene is TRBD1 (5 bases). V was trimmed by 1 base and J by 5 bases, leaving 14 bases between them. The V gene's germline CDR1 is MNHEY and CDR2 SVGAGI. This CDR3 comprises 16 residues.

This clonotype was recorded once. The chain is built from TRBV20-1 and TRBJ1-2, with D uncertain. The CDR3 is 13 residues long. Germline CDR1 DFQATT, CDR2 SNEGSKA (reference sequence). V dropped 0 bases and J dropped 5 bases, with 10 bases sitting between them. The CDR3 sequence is CSARDMPGYGYTF. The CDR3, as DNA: TGCAGTGCTAGAGATATGCCCGGATATGGCTACACCTTC.

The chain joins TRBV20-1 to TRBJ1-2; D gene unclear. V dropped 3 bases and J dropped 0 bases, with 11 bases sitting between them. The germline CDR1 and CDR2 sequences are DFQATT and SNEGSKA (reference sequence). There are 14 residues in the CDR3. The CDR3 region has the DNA TGCAGTGCTAGTCTAGGAAAAGCTAACTATGGCTACACCTTC. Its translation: CSASLGKANYGYTF.

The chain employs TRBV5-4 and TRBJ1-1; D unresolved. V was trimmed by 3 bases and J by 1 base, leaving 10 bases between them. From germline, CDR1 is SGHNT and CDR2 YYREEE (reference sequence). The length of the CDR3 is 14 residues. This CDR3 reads CASSSSLTNTEAFF. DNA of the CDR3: TGTGCCAGCAGCTCATCCCTGACGAACACTGAAGCTTTCTTT.